This T cell receptor (beta chain) was identified in a study of T-cell reconstitution after alpha-beta-depleted transplantation in children. As it was prepared, the TCRbeta library received unique molecular identifiers. One entry per CDR3 protein, called by TCRdb with MiXCR from the PCR reads. Here the sample spans over 300,000 distinct CDR3 sequences, about a tenth being singletons. Germline V gives CDR1 SGHAT, CDR2 FQNNGV. The CDR3 runs to 14 residues. Trimming left V 5 bases short and J 3 bases short, with 11 bases between. This clonotype was sampled from a human donor who donated a stem cell graft to a child with acute lymphoblastic leukemia. The sequencing used PBMCs from the stem cell graft donor, collected from the stem cell graft. The rearrangement links TRBV11-2 to TRBJ2-1; a possible D gene is TRBD1 (5 bases). CDR3 sequence reads: CASSPLTGYNEQFF. The CDR3 DNA sequence: TGTGCCAGCAGCCCTCTAACAGGCTACAATGAGCAGTTCTTC.